The sequence of this T cell receptor (beta chain) was determined in a study of shared clonotypes between healthy human individuals (dated by TCRdb to 2019 to 2021). Regarding the research as a whole: The cohort included a few men and a couple of women between 18 and 49 years of age. Each donor's leukapheresis produced roughly between roughly 0.85 and 9.5 billion PBMCs. To estimate repertoire size and how much clonotype sharing occurs between individuals, the study deeply sequenced the blood TCR repertoires of five or six healthy adults. To increase sequencing depth and limit assay-specific biases, TCR repertoire library preparation and sequencing were carried out by different laboratories using diverse techniques. For each donor, three plates each were used for CD4 naive and CD4 memory, two plates were used for CD8 naive, and one plate was used for CD8 memory. Results and caveats for the whole study, not just this receptor: Only blood was sampled, and tissue TCR repertoires likely differ from those in blood. Rarefaction of sorted-subset datasets indicated incomplete sequencing despite the large sequencing depth. Because the study included a small number of donors, the genetic and exposure-history diversity represented was limited. Naive subsets generally had larger estimated clonotype richness than memory subsets did. Across a few donors, 5% to 6% of naive CD4, approximately 4% of naive CD8, roughly 2.3% of memory CD4, and 0.3% to 0.45% of memory CD8 clonotypes were shared. Based on pairwise subsampling, the degree of clonotype sharing among donors was expected to be affected by sequencing depth. Higher generation probabilities were observed for clonotypes shared by all four sorted-subset donors than for non-shared clonotypes.

Points on this clone: What antigen it recognizes has not been identified. No much larger clone exists at a distance of one base, and base qualities are not known.

Healthy HIV-negative adults with no recently reported acute infections or vaccinations were included as donors. Every donor was a Caucasian adult living in Nashville, Tennessee, USA. CD4+ T cells were enriched by magnetic negative selection, after which naive cells were positively selected on CD45RA and the negative fraction was taken as the memory subset. Blood was obtained by leukapheresis, after which PBMCs were separated by Ficoll-Histopaque density gradient centrifugation and cryopreserved in liquid nitrogen vapor phase. Analytical flow cytometry was used to check the purity and quantity of every magnetically sorted T cell population. From each sorted fraction, genomic DNA was isolated and quantified by UV absorbance on a Nanodrop 2000c. Using the deep immunoSEQ assay, multiplex PCR amplified TCR CDR3 regions from genomic DNA. For each cell subset, the extracted genomic DNA was distributed evenly across all wells of several immunoSEQ 96-well plates, and each plate served as one replicate. For sorted subsets, roughly 200 ng genomic DNA, equal to about 30,000 T cell genomes, was loaded into each replicate PCR. Purified libraries were measured with a Qubit 3.0 fluorometer, size-checked on a Bioanalyzer 2100, and measured again with the KAPA Library Quantification kit. A separate single-read 150-cycle Illumina NextSeq 550 flow cell was used to sequence each immunoSEQ 96-well plate. As for the authors' bioinformatics: The immunoSEQ output contained only junctional sequences without quality scores, so filtering could not match that applied to full-length reads. Sequences were annotated with PyIR, a Python wrapper for IgBLAST v1.9, and V/J genes and CDR3 were assigned using IMGT germline references. Any read was removed if the V/J assignment was weak (E-value above 1e-6), the CDR3 was missing, or the read contained stop codons, out-of-frame junctions, or ambiguous translated residues. V3J clonotypes were defined as sequences sharing an identical inferred V gene, J gene, and CDR3 amino acid sequence. The percentage overlap between two repertoires was calculated by dividing the number of shared unique clonotypes by the size of the smaller repertoire. Repertoire richness was assessed with RTK rarefaction, the Chao1 estimator, and Recon v2.1 estimates of unobserved clonotypes. Generation probabilities were computed with OLGA for all TCRbeta clonotypes obtained by the gDNA method from a few donors. The immuneACCESS repertoire file appears here via TCRdb, limited to in-frame rearrangements. These files lack a portion of the clones; in checked studies, under half of the deficit traces to unresolved V genes, and the cause of the others is not known. V and J calls and clone size are as listed in that table; D and trimming were resolved from the DNA. The sample yields roughly 1 million clones; around three quarters were counted once. Of the sample, approximately 0.5% falls within the top ten clones.

The receptor's source is a man aged 18 to 29 in good health. Some clones in this sample may be carry-over from other donors' samples. Specimen: memory CD4+ T cells from PBMCs. What the cell subset or site label conveys for this sample: CD45RA-negative fraction.

The bases are TGTGCCAGCAGTTTACGACAGCCACGGAAACTGTTTTTT. It codes for CASSLRQPRKLFF. The chain couples TRBV28 to TRBJ1-4; the D region possibly corresponds to TRBD1 (5 bases align). CDR1 MDHEN and CDR2 SYDVKM were looked up in the germline V gene. V loses 2 bases, J loses 11 bases, and the germline ends lie 12 bases apart. The CDR3 holds 13 amino acids from the cysteine to the phenylalanine. Kept here is only the CDR3 DNA, which spans 39 bases and is read in frame from base 1.